The clone carrying this TCR beta chain has ten or more counts. The antigen is unknown. This sample was included in a study of T cells in Graves' hyperthyroidism and ophthalmopathy. Study-level findings and limits: Stable hyperthyroidism was told apart from ophthalmopathy by a model built on 13 V-J features. Ophthalmopathy, which appeared later, was predicted by the model a median roughly 6.5 months before onset.

It was RNA transcripts that yielded the amplified TCR beta CDR3 regions. With the HTBI primer set, the TCR CDR3 went through a first round of RT-PCR. TCRdb re-analysed the multiplex PCR reads in MiXCR, keeping a single row per CDR3 protein. The profile shows almost 600,000 distinct CDR3 sequences, under 60% of them singletons. The CDR3 has 15 amino acids. CDR1 and CDR2 (germline): SQVTM, ANQGSEA. The J segment lost 0 bases and the V segment lost 7 bases, leaving 9 bases of the junction unmatched. The sample comprised peripheral blood or thyroid tissue (not recorded which). The origin of this receptor is a woman aged 18-29 years with Graves' hyperthyroidism. J is TRBJ1-1 and V is TRBV29-1, with 9 bases fitting TRBD1. CDR3 loop: CSGRVQGAMNTEAFF. For the CDR3, the DNA is TGCAGCGGCCGAGTACAGGGGGCGATGAACACTGAAGCTTTCTTT. Supplemented by reference TRBV29-1 and TRBJ1-1, the full variable domain reads SAVISQKPSRDICQRGTSLTIQCQVDSQVTMMFWYRQQPGQSLTLIATANQGSEATYESGFVIDKFPISRPNLTFSTLTVSNMSPEDSSIYLCSGRVQGAMNTEAFFGQGTRLTVV.